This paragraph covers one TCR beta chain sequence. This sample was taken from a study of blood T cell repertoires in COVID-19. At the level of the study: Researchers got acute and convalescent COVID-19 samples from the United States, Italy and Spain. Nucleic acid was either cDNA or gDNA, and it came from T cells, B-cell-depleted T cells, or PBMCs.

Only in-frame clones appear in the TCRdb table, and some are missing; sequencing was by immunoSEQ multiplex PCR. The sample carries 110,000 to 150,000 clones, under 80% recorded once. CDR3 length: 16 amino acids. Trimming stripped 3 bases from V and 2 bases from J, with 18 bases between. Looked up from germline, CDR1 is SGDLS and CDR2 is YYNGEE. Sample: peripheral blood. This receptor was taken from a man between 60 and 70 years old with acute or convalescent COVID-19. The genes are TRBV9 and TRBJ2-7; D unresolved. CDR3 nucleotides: TGTGCCAGCAGCGAACACCAACACCCTTCGACCTACGAGCAGTACTTC. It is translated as CASSEHQHPSTYEQYF.